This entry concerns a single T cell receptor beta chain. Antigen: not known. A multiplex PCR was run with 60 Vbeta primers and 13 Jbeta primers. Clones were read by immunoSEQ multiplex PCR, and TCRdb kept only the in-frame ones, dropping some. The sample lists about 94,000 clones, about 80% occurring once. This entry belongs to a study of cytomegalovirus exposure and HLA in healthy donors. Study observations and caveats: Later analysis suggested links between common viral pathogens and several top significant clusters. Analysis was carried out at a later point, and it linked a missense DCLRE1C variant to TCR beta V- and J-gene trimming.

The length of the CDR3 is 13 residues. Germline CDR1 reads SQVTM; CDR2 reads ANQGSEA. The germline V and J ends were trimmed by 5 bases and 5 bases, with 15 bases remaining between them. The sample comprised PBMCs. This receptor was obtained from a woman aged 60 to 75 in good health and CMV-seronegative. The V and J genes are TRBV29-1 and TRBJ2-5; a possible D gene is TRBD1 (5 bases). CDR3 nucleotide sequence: TGCAGCGTTTACAGGCCTTTGGGGGAGACCCAGTACTTC. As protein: CSVYRPLGETQYF.